This T cell receptor beta chain was captured by sequencing in a study of identical twins. General study findings and limits: Twin-shared out-of-frame alpha sequences were enriched for low generation probability.

For this clonotype: The antigen remains unidentified.

V was shortened by 2 bases and J by 1 base, with 8 bases between the two germline ends. This CDR3 region has 14 residues. In germline, CDR1 is LNHDA, CDR2 SQIVND (reference sequence). TCRdb re-called the 5' RACE reads through MiXCR, storing one row per CDR3 protein. This sample has about 690,000 distinct CDR3 sequences, with around 21% found just once. This sample also appeared in a second study, on T cells expressing NK-cell markers. That investigation notes: What restricted sorting to alpha-beta TCR T cells in several experiments was an anti-gamma-delta TCR antibody.

Sequencing was performed on PBMCs. The chain combines TRBV19 with TRBJ1-1; D is unclear. The sequence was obtained from a woman younger than 35 in good health. CDR3 DNA sequence: TGTGCCAGTAGTATAAATTCGGGGAACACTGAAGCTTTCTTT. Residues: CASSINSGNTEAFF.